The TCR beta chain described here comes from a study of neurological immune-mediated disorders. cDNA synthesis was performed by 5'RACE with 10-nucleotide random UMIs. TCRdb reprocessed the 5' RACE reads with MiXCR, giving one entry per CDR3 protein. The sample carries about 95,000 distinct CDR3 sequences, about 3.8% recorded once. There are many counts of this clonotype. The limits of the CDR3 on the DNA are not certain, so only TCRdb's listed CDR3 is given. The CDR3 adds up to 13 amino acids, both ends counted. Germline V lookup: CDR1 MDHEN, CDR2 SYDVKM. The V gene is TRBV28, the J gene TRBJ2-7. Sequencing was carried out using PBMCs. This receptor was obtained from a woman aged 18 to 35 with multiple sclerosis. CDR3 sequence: CASSFLADYEQYF.